Below are 21 T cell receptor beta chains sequenced from a single sample in a study of T cells in Graves' hyperthyroidism and ophthalmopathy. What was amplified from RNA transcripts were TCR beta CDR3 regions. Using the HTBI primer set, a first-round RT-PCR was run on the TCR CDR3. MiXCR, run by TCRdb on the multiplex PCR reads, gives a single entry per CDR3 protein. The profile covers approximately 370,000 distinct CDR3 sequences, with 15% to 20% appearing a single time and around a third taken by the ten largest. What was sequenced was blood. The receptors shown here come from a woman under 40 with Graves' hyperthyroidism that later progressed to Graves' ophthalmopathy.

This clonotype appeared many times. The J gene is TRBJ2-3, the V gene TRBV20-1; D possibly matches TRBD1 or TRBD2 (5 bases each). The CDR3 is 16 amino acids. V lost 5 bases, J lost 3 bases, and 21 bases lay in between. Germline assignment: CDR1 DFQATT and CDR2 SNEGSKA (reference sequence). CDR3 sequence reads: CSASTGRRDGTDTQYF. Here the CDR3 DNA reads TGCAGTGCTTCTACGGGGCGCCGGGACGGAACAGATACGCAGTATTTT.

This clonotype has at least ten counts. The chain recombines TRBV10-3 with TRBJ2-1; D may be TRBD1 or TRBD2 (5 bases each). The CDR3 contains 16 residues. Trimming removed 2 bases at V and 1 base at J, with 12 bases between. Germline lookup yields CDR1 ENHRY and CDR2 SYGVKD. DNA for the CDR3: TGTGCCATCAGTGAGAGTGAGGGGTTGTCCTACAATGAGCAGTTCTTC. It translates to CAISESEGLSYNEQFF.

This clonotype was detected many times. J is TRBJ1-5 and V is TRBV3-1, with 7 bases fitting TRBD1. V lost 4 bases, J lost 6 bases, and 3 bases stayed unmatched. The length of the CDR3 is 13 residues. The germline CDR1 and CDR2 sequences are LGHDT and YNNKEL (reference sequence). CDR3 in amino acids: CASSRDRAQPQHF. The CDR3 DNA reads as TGTGCCAGCAGCCGAGACAGGGCTCAGCCCCAGCATTTT.

There are many counts of this clonotype. This rearrangement joins TRBV27 to TRBJ1-2; D possibly corresponds to TRBD1 (6 bases). V lost 4 bases and J 1 base, leaving 13 bases between the germline ends. CDR3 length: 15 amino acids. The germline CDR1 and CDR2 sequences are MNHEY and SMNVEV (reference sequence). Here the CDR3 DNA reads TGTGCCAGCAGTTACGACAGGAACAATAACTATGGCTACACCTTC. This codes for CASSYDRNNNYGYTF.

There are many counts of this clonotype. J is TRBJ2-7 and V is TRBV27; D might be TRBD1 (5 bases). Trimming shortened V by 5 bases and J by 4 bases, and 21 bases separated the two germline ends. CDR3 length: 16 amino acids. CDR1 is MNHEY and CDR2 is SMNVEV in the germline V gene (reference sequence). CDR3 DNA: TGTGCCAGCAGTCCCTTACCTAGGGGATCGTCTTACGAGCAGTACTTC. This codes for CASSPLPRGSSYEQYF.

This clonotype appeared many times. The chain employs TRBV2 and TRBJ1-2, with D tentatively TRBD1 (6 bases). The CDR3 totals 15 residues. Trimming took 5 bases from V and 6 from J, leaving 19 bases between them. Germline CDR1 and CDR2: SNHLY and FYNNEI. The CDR3 sequence: CASSYTTGRSDGYTF. The CDR3 DNA reads as TGTGCCAGCAGTTACACCACAGGGAGGTCGGATGGCTACACCTTC.

The J gene is TRBJ1-4, the V gene TRBV2; 10 bases are shared with TRBD1. From germline, CDR1 is SNHLY and CDR2 FYNNEI. The CDR3 is 16 amino acids. Unmatched junction bases numbered 4, after V lost 6 bases and J lost 0 bases. The CDR3, as DNA: TGTGCCAGCAGCGGGGGGACAGGGGCAACTAATGAAAAACTGTTTTTT. Translating gives CASSGGTGATNEKLFF.

This clonotype appeared many times. The V and J genes are TRBV15 and TRBJ2-7; the match to TRBD2 covers 8 bases. Germline assignment: CDR1 LNHNV and CDR2 YYDKDF (reference sequence). This CDR3 region has 18 residues. Trimming at V came to 0 bases and at J to 3 bases, leaving 13 bases not matched to a gene. This CDR3 reads CATSRDPLYGGGLYEQYF. CDR3 bases: TGTGCCACCAGCAGAGATCCCTTGTATGGCGGGGGGCTCTACGAGCAGTACTTC.

This chain's CDR3 is CASSEAGPGTSTDTQYF. The CDR3 region has the DNA TGTGCCAGCAGTGAAGCGGGTCCCGGGACTAGCACAGATACGCAGTATTTT. The chain couples TRBV6-1 to TRBJ2-3, with D maybe TRBD2 (6 bases). V shed 0 bases and J shed 0 bases, with 13 bases lying between them. CDR1 and CDR2 (germline): MNHNS, SASEGT. CDR3 length: 17 amino acids.

In this sample, this clonotype turned up a few times. J is TRBJ1-1 and V is TRBV6-1; the D gene is possibly TRBD1 (6 bases). CDR1 and CDR2 from the germline V gene are MNHNS and SASEGT. This CDR3 contains 14 residues. V was clipped by 2 bases and J by 4 bases, with 11 bases between them. The DNA for the CDR3 is TGTGCCAGCAGTGAACAACAGGGAGTCACTGAAGCTTTCTTT. Its protein product is CASSEQQGVTEAFF.

The chain recombines TRBV27 with TRBJ2-7, with 11 bases identical to TRBD2. This CDR3 contains 14 residues. Germline V gene data show CDR1 as MNHEY and CDR2 as SMNVEV (reference sequence). V shed 5 bases, J shed 6 bases, and the junction held 6 bases outside the gene matches. CDR3 protein: CASSPLAGGLEQYF. In DNA form, the CDR3 reads TGTGCCAGCAGTCCCTTAGCGGGGGGGCTCGAGCAGTACTTC.

The chain joins TRBV6-9 to TRBJ2-5; 9 nucleotides line up with TRBD1. Germline CDR1 and CDR2: MNHGY and SVAAGI. The CDR3 consists of 14 residues. Unmatched junction bases numbered 5, after V lost 7 bases and J lost 2 bases. This CDR3 reads CASITGGQQETQYF. CDR3 sequence (DNA): TGTGCCAGCATTACAGGGGGCCAACAAGAGACCCAGTACTTC.

This clonotype appeared a few times. The chain carries TRBV10-3 and TRBJ2-2; D is unclear. V gave up 0 bases and J gave up 0 bases, with 11 bases separating them. Per the germline V gene, CDR1 is ENHRY and CDR2 is SYGVKD. The CDR3 runs 17 residues. CDR3 amino acids: CAISESGIPTNTGELFF. The CDR3 nucleotides are TGTGCCATCAGTGAGTCAGGGATCCCGACGAACACCGGGGAGCTGTTTTTT.

This clonotype was recorded many times. V usage is TRBV5-1 and J usage is TRBJ2-3; possible D gene TRBD2, 5 bases. Trimming removed 0 bases at V and 8 bases at J, with 7 bases between. The CDR3 has 12 residues. Germline V gives CDR1 SGHRS, CDR2 YFSETQ. The CDR3 sequence is CASSLGETTQYF. The CDR3 DNA follows: TGCGCCAGCAGCTTGGGGGAGACTACGCAGTATTTT.

This clonotype was observed at least ten times. V is TRBV11-2 and J is TRBJ2-7, with 7 bases lining up with TRBD1. The CDR3 is 16 amino acids. CDR1 and CDR2 from the germline V gene are SGHAT and FQNNGV. After removal of 4 bases from V and 6 bases from J, the junction contained 15 bases not matched to a gene. The CDR3, as DNA: TGTGCCAGCAGCTCAAGTCGGACAGGCACCGTCTCCGAGCAGTACTTC. This gives the protein CASSSSRTGTVSEQYF.

Regarding this clonotype: A much more abundant neighbour one base away suggests this may be a read error. The chain joins TRBV19 to TRBJ2-3; D call uncertain. This CDR3 is 11 amino acids long. Germline-derived CDR1 and CDR2 are LNHDA and SQIVND (reference sequence). Trimming took off 3 bases at V and 6 bases at J, with 4 bases between the two ends. CDR3 region: CASSIPDTQYF. The CDR3 bases are TGTGCCAGTAGTATCCCGGATACGCAGTATTTT.

This clonotype was counted many times. The chain employs TRBV11-2 and TRBJ1-5, with D maybe TRBD1 (6 bases). V dropped 0 bases and J dropped 6 bases, with 12 bases sitting between them. Per germline, CDR1 SGHAT and CDR2 FQNNGV. The CDR3 runs to 15 residues. This CDR3 is CASSLEAGAGQPQHF. CDR3 sequence (DNA): TGTGCCAGCAGCTTAGAGGCAGGGGCTGGTCAGCCCCAGCATTTT.

The rearrangement uses TRBV28 and TRBJ1-1; the D is unclear. Germline CDR1 is MDHEN and CDR2 is SYDVKM. V was clipped by 5 bases and J by 5 bases, with 9 bases between them. The CDR3 has 12 residues. The CDR3 loop is CASSLSGTEAFF. CDR3 DNA: TGTGCCAGCAGTCTCTCCGGGACTGAAGCTTTCTTT.

This clonotype was counted ten times or more. The V call is TRBV29-1, the J call TRBJ1-1, with D tentatively TRBD1 (6 bases). Germline lookup yields CDR1 SQVTM and CDR2 ANQGSEA. This CDR3 comprises 14 residues. V was cut by 6 bases and J by 4 bases, with 18 bases left in between. CDR3 in DNA: TGCAGCGTAACCGACGGGAGGGGGGGCACTGAAGCTTTCTTT. Translating gives CSVTDGRGGTEAFF.

CDR3 in amino acids: CAWSVGGSINIQYF. CDR3 in DNA: TGTGCCTGGAGTGTAGGTGGGAGTATAAACATTCAGTACTTC. V and J are TRBV30 and TRBJ2-4; D perhaps matches TRBD2 (5 bases). V lost 0 bases and J lost 6, with 12 bases in between. The CDR3 spans 14 residues. Germline-derived CDR1 and CDR2 are GTSNPN and SVGIG (reference sequence).

In this sample, this clonotype turned up many times. This sequence joins TRBV20-1 and TRBJ2-7; D is possibly TRBD1 (5 bases). The CDR3 loop spans 14 amino acids. Germline CDR1 and CDR2: DFQATT and SNEGSKA (reference sequence). Trimming left V 4 bases short and J 2 bases short, with 15 bases between. In nucleotides, the CDR3 is TGCAGTGCTACCTCGCAGGGCCTAACCTACGAGCAGTACTTC. Protein: CSATSQGLTYEQYF.